This T cell receptor (beta chain) appears in the sequencing data of a study of blood T cell repertoires in COVID-19. The wider study: T cells, B-cell-depleted T cells, or PBMCs provided the cDNA or gDNA that served as material.

The assay was immunoSEQ multiplex PCR, and TCRdb's table has in-frame clones only and misses some. This repertoire shows 400,000 to 500,000 clones, 86% found once; its top ten account for almost 1.5%. A single count supports this clone. Germline assignment: CDR1 SEHNR and CDR2 FQNEAQ (reference sequence). The CDR3 extends over 13 amino acids. Trimming cost V 4 bases and J 8 bases; bases outside gene matches: 4. The sample consisted of peripheral blood. This chain joins TRBV7-9 and TRBJ1-2, with TRBD1 identical over 10 bases. This TCR was recovered from a woman aged 25 to 39 with active or convalescent COVID-19. CDR3 sequence (DNA): TGTGCCAGCAGCTCAGGACAGGGGGACGGCTACACCTTC. Its protein is CASSSGQGDGYTF.